This TCR beta chain was recovered during a study of T-cell memory formation after mild COVID-19. V was clipped by 8 bases and J by 1 base; unmatched bases: 13. CDR3 length: 17 residues. CDR1 and CDR2 from the germline V gene are SGHVS and FQNEAQ. TCRdb used MiXCR to reprocess the 5' RACE reads, holding one entry per CDR3 protein. The sample lists about 390,000 distinct CDR3 sequences; 16% were seen once. The source is a man in his late teens or twenties who had mild COVID-19 (a few samples of this study predate the infection). Cell type and time point are not known. V is TRBV7-8 and J is TRBJ2-2; 7 nucleotides align to TRBD1. The sequencing sample was made of PBMCs or a T cell subset sorted from them (not recorded which). The chain's CDR3 is CASLLPQRTGNTGELFF. CDR3 nucleotide sequence: TGTGCCAGCCTCTTACCCCAAAGGACAGGGAACACCGGGGAGCTGTTTTTT.